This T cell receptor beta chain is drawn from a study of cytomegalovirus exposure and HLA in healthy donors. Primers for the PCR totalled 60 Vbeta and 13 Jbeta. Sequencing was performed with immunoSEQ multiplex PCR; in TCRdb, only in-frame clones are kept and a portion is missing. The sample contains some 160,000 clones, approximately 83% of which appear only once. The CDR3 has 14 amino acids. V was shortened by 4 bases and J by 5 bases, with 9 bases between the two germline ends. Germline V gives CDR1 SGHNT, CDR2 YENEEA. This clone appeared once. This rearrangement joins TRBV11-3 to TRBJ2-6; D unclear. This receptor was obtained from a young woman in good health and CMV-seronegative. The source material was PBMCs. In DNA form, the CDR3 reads TGTGCCAGCAGCTCCCCCCCGTGGGCCAACGTCCTGACTTTC. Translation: CASSSPPWANVLTF.